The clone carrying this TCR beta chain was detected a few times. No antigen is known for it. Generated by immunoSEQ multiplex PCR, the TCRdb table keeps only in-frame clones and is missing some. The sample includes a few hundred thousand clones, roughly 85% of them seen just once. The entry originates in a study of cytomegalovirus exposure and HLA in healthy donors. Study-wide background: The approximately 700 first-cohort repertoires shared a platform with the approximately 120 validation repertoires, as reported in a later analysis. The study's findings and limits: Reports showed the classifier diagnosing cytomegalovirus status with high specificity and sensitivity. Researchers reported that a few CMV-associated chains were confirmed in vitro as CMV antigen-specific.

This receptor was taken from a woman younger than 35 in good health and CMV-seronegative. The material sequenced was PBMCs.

CDR3 region: CASSLGDMNTEAFF. CDR3 coding DNA: TGTGCCAGCAGCTTAGGGGACATGAACACTGAAGCTTTCTTT. The gene calls are TRBV13 and TRBJ1-1, with D perhaps TRBD1 (5 bases). CDR1 and CDR2 (germline): PRHDT, FYEKMQ (reference sequence). The CDR3 is 14 residues long. The ends were cut back, 0 bases at V and 0 bases at J, with 5 bases in the middle.